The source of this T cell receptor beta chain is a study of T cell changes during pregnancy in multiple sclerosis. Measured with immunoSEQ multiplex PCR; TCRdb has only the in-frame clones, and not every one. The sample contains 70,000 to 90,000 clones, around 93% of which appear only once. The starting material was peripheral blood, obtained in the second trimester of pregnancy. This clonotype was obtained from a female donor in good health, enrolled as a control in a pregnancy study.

Written as DNA, the CDR3 is TGTGCCAGCAGCGTACTAGGGAACACTGAAGCTTTCTTT. Protein: CASSVLGNTEAFF. This chain joins TRBV9 and TRBJ1-1, with D hard to call. Germline loops: CDR1 SGDLS, CDR2 YYNGEE. Trimming left V 1 base short and J 1 base short, with 5 bases between. This CDR3 is 13 amino acids long.